Listed here are 16 T cell receptor beta chains from one sample, sequenced in a study of siplizumab effects on memory and regulatory T cells. The data were produced by immunoSEQ multiplex PCR, yet TCRdb's version contains in-frame clones alone and is incomplete. This table holds over 90,000 clones, around nine tenths found once. The sequenced material came from CD4+ T cells sorted from blood. Every receptor here comes from a human donor in good health.

The J gene is TRBJ2-5, the V gene TRBV5-5; the match to TRBD2 covers 7 bases. With V trimmed by 4 bases and J by 2 bases, 8 bases remained unmatched. CDR1 and CDR2 (germline): SGHKS, YYEKEE (reference sequence). The CDR3 length is 15 residues. In DNA form, the CDR3 reads TGTGCCAGCAGCGCCCGGGACTACACTCAAGAGACCCAGTACTTC. Translation: CASSARDYTQETQYF.

The chain carries TRBV5-1 and TRBJ1-1, with unresolved D. This CDR3 is built from 12 residues. V was cut by 4 bases and J by 8 bases, with 12 bases left in between. The germline V gene has CDR1 SGHRS and CDR2 YFSETQ. The CDR3, as DNA: TGCGCCAGCAGCCTCCGCGACCGAGAAGCTTTCTTT. Translating gives CASSLRDREAFF.

This sequence joins TRBV19 and TRBJ1-2; 10 bases agree with TRBD1. V was pared by 11 bases and J by 4 bases, with 13 bases of the junction left unmatched. This CDR3 has 15 residues. From germline, CDR1 is LNHDA and CDR2 SQIVND (reference sequence). The CDR3 DNA reads TGTGCCCTCCACAGTGGGGACAGGGGACCCTATGGCTACACCTTC. Protein sequence: CALHSGDRGPYGYTF.

This clone was detected only once. The gene calls are TRBV5-1 and TRBJ2-5; 7 bases fit TRBD1. Trimming at V came to 5 bases and at J to 1 base, leaving 8 bases not matched to a gene. Germline lookup yields CDR1 SGHRS and CDR2 YFSETQ. This CDR3 comprises 15 residues. The CDR3 protein is CASRVETGSQETQYF. The CDR3, as DNA: TGCGCCAGCAGGGTCGAGACAGGGTCCCAAGAGACCCAGTACTTC.

The V gene is TRBV5-1, the J gene TRBJ1-2; TRBD1 aligns across 11 bases. Germline V gene data show CDR1 as SGHRS and CDR2 as YFSETQ. The V segment lost 0 bases and the J segment 0 bases; nucleotides outside the gene matches: 7. This CDR3 has 18 amino acids. The CDR3 DNA sequence: TGCGCCAGCAGCTTGGACGGCGGACAGGGGGCATCTAACTATGGCTACACCTTC. The encoded protein is CASSLDGGQGASNYGYTF. The complete variable domain, with remaining parts taken from reference TRBV5-1 and TRBJ1-2, reads KAGVTQTPRYLIKTRGQQVTLSCSPISGHRSVSWYQQTPGQGLQFLFEYFSETQRNKGNFPGRFSGRQFSNSRSEMNVSTLELGDSALYLCASSLDGGQGASNYGYTFGSGTRLTVV.

This clone was detected once. The chain combines TRBV2 with TRBJ2-7; 12 nucleotides align to TRBD2. The CDR3 is 14 amino acids. Germline CDR1 is SNHLY and CDR2 is FYNNEI. V dropped 6 bases and J dropped 5; count of bases not matched to a gene: 5. CDR3 DNA sequence: TGTGCCAGCAGGGGACTAGCGGGTCAAAACGAGCAGTACTTC. This translates into CASRGLAGQNEQYF. Combining the CDR3 with reference TRBV2 and TRBJ2-7 gives the whole variable domain EPEVTQTPSHQVTQMGQEVILRCVPISNHLYFYWYRQILGQKVEFLVSFYNNEISEKSEIFDDQFSVERPDGSNFTLKIRSTKLEDSAMYFCASRGLAGQNEQYFGPGTRLTVT.

The chain carries TRBV6-6 and TRBJ1-3; D unresolved. The V and J ends lost 7 bases and 0 bases respectively, with 10 bases between them. Germline loops: CDR1 MNHNY, CDR2 SVGAGI (reference sequence). The CDR3 has 14 amino acids. In DNA, the CDR3 is TGTGCCAGCAAAGAGACTGGCTCTGGAAACACCATATATTTT. It is translated as CASKETGSGNTIYF.

V usage is TRBV25-1 and J usage is TRBJ1-1; a weak D match, TRBD1 (5 bases). CDR3 size: 16 residues. Per germline, CDR1 MGHDK and CDR2 SYGVNS. V was shortened by 3 bases and J by 1 base, with 15 bases between the two germline ends. CDR3 region: CASSDSRVRTNTEAFF. Written as DNA, the CDR3 is TGTGCCAGCAGTGATTCCAGGGTGAGGACGAACACTGAAGCTTTCTTT.

The gene calls are TRBV30 and TRBJ2-2, with D unresolved. CDR1 and CDR2 (germline): GTSNPN, SVGIG (reference sequence). The CDR3 is 13 residues long. V gave up 5 bases and J gave up 0 bases, with 7 bases separating them. The chain's CDR3 is CAWEGSNTGELFF. The CDR3 nucleotides are TGTGCCTGGGAAGGTTCGAACACCGGGGAGCTGTTTTTT.

The V gene is TRBV19, the J gene TRBJ2-1, with TRBD2 matching 13 bases. CDR1 is LNHDA and CDR2 is SQIVND in the germline V gene (reference sequence). The CDR3 runs 16 residues. The ends lost 7 bases at V and 8 bases at J; junction bases unmatched: 11. The CDR3: CASTSTGTSGIHEQFF. The CDR3 DNA follows: TGTGCCAGTACCTCGACCGGGACTAGCGGGATACATGAGCAGTTCTTC.

The chain has TRBV5-1 and TRBJ1-6; D is unclear. From germline, CDR1 is SGHRS and CDR2 YFSETQ. The CDR3 is made up of 14 amino acids. Between the trimmed V and J ends, which lost 2 bases and 8 bases, there was a span of 11 bases. CDR3 DNA sequence: TGCGCCAGCAGCTTTGGTTTGGCCGATTCACCCCTCCACTTT. This gives the protein CASSFGLADSPLHF.

V is TRBV30 and J is TRBJ2-5, with D hard to call. The CDR3 contains 11 residues. V was shortened by 0 bases and J by 5 bases, with 4 bases between the two germline ends. Germline V gene sequence: CDR1 GTSNPN, CDR2 SVGIG (reference sequence). The CDR3 DNA reads as TGTGCCTGGAGTGTACTTGAGACCCAGTACTTC. This codes for CAWSVLETQYF.

This sequence joins TRBV29-1 and TRBJ2-7; the match to TRBD2 covers 10 bases. With 6 bases clipped from V and 2 bases from J, the junction kept 7 bases outside the gene matches. CDR1 is SQVTM, CDR2 ANQGSEA, per germline. The CDR3 covers 14 residues. In nucleotides, the CDR3 is TGCAGCGTACGCTTCGGGACTAGCGCCTACGAGCAGTACTTC. Its protein is CSVRFGTSAYEQYF.

The CDR3: CATGLAGPAETQYF. As DNA, the CDR3 is TGTGCCACGGGACTAGCGGGACCCGCAGAGACCCAGTACTTC. This chain connects TRBV15 to TRBJ2-5; TRBD2 agrees at 13 bases. CDR1 LNHNV and CDR2 YYDKDF come from the germline V gene (reference sequence). The CDR3 contains 14 residues. V lost 9 bases, J lost 4 bases, and 5 bases stayed unmatched.

This rearrangement joins TRBV7-9 to TRBJ2-7; 14 bases map to TRBD2. Germline CDR1 and CDR2: SEHNR and FQNEAQ (reference sequence). Trimming took 3 bases from V and 5 from J; bases not matched to a gene: 6. The CDR3 length is 16 residues. The CDR3 DNA reads as TGTGCCAGCAGCTTCCGGACTAGCGGGAGGTTCAACGAGCAGTACTTC. Protein sequence: CASSFRTSGRFNEQYF. Drawing the rest from reference TRBV7-9 and TRBJ2-7, the complete variable domain is DTGVSQNPRHKITKRGQNVTFRCDPISEHNRLYWYRQTLGQGPEFLTYFQNEAQLEKSRLLSDRFSAERPKGSFSTLEIQRTEQGDSAMYLCASSFRTSGRFNEQYFGPGTRLTVT.

The chain links TRBV11-2 to TRBJ2-5; 11 positions agree with TRBD2. Losses at the gene ends were 1 base for V and 0 bases for J; bases not matched to a gene: 4. CDR3 length: 17 amino acids. CDR1 is SGHAT, CDR2 FQNNGV, per germline. The CDR3 reads CASSLALAGGNQETQYF. DNA for the CDR3: TGTGCCAGCAGCTTAGCGTTAGCGGGAGGGAACCAAGAGACCCAGTACTTC.